Shown below are 25 T cell receptor beta chains from a single sample sequenced in a study of T cell responses to AZD1222 COVID-19 vaccine. The table came from immunoSEQ multiplex PCR; TCRdb's copy has only in-frame clones and leaves some out. The table has roughly 49,000 clones, 60% to 85% seen once; the top ten hold 6% to 7%. The source was peripheral blood, collected on day 0 of AZD1222 vaccination. The receptors here all came from an adult in good health.

This clone was seen more than once but under ten times. The CDR3 DNA is TGTGCCAGCAGCCACCGGGACTCCCCGGCGGAGACCCAGTACTTC. Protein sequence: CASSHRDSPAETQYF. This chain uses TRBV27 with TRBJ2-5, with D perhaps matching TRBD2 (6 bases). V was pared by 6 bases and J by 5 bases, with 19 bases between. CDR1 MNHEY and CDR2 SMNVEV come from the germline V gene (reference sequence). CDR3 length equals 15 residues.

This clone was seen a handful of times. V is TRBV5-1 and J is TRBJ1-4, with D maybe TRBD1 (5 bases). This CDR3 contains 15 residues. The V gene's germline CDR1 is SGHRS and CDR2 YFSETQ. The ends were cut back, 2 bases at V and 5 bases at J, with 13 bases in the middle. The CDR3 DNA is TGCGCCAGCAGCTTTTGGGGGGTAGAGAATGAAAAACTGTTTTTT. It encodes CASSFWGVENEKLFF.

The chain uses TRBV19 and TRBJ1-4; no definite D call. In germline, CDR1 is LNHDA, CDR2 SQIVND (reference sequence). The V gene lost 11 bases and the J gene lost 8 bases, with 15 bases spanning the gap. The CDR3 covers 12 residues. CDR3 protein: CASKASGEKLFF. The CDR3 DNA follows: TGTGCCTCAAAAGCTTCCGGAGAAAAACTGTTTTTT.

CDR3 region: CASTSDRIDEQYF. CDR3 DNA sequence: TGTGCCAGCACCTCGGACAGGATCGACGAGCAGTACTTC. The chain combines TRBV6-4 with TRBJ2-7, with 7 bases matching TRBD1. CDR3 length: 13 amino acids. J was trimmed by 5 bases and V by 7 bases; bases with no gene match: 8. CDR1 MRHNA and CDR2 SNTAGT come from the germline V gene.

This chain joins TRBV19 and TRBJ2-5; no reliable D call. The V and J ends lost 8 bases and 3 bases respectively, with 7 bases between them. The length of the CDR3 is 11 residues. Germline V lookup: CDR1 LNHDA, CDR2 SQIVND (reference sequence). The CDR3 region has the DNA TGTGCCAGTGCTAGGGAAGAGACCCAGTACTTC. This codes for CASAREETQYF. Looking up the rest from reference TRBV19 and TRBJ2-5 gives the full variable domain: DGGITQSPKYLFRKEGQNVTLSCEQNLNHDAMYWYRQDPGQGLRLIYYSQIVNDFQKGDIAEGYSVSREKKESFPLTVTSAQKNPTAFYLCASAREETQYFGPGTRLLVL.

V gene TRBV7-9 combines with J gene TRBJ2-1; 11 nucleotides align to TRBD2. This CDR3 is built from 17 residues. The germline gives CDR1 SEHNR, CDR2 FQNEAQ (reference sequence). V lost 1 base, J lost 6 bases, and 8 bases stayed unmatched. CDR3 sequence (DNA): TGTGCCAGCAGCTTAGGACTAGCGGGACCTACTCTCAATGAGCAGTTCTTC. Protein product: CASSLGLAGPTLNEQFF.

The chain is built from TRBV5-6 and TRBJ2-5, with 14 positions matching TRBD2. J gave up 3 bases and V 4 bases, and 5 bases lay outside the gene matches. The CDR3 is 16 residues long. The germline CDR1 and CDR2 sequences are SGHDT and YYEEEE. CDR3: CASSRKGLAGEETQYF. In DNA form, the CDR3 reads TGTGCCAGCAGCAGAAAGGGACTAGCGGGAGAAGAGACCCAGTACTTC.

The chain uses TRBV6-2 or TRBV6-3 and TRBJ1-5, with D tentatively TRBD1 (5 bases). The CDR3 is 15 residues long. Germline CDR1 is MNHEY and CDR2 is SVGEGT. V lost 5 bases and J 4 bases, leaving 15 bases between the germline ends. DNA of the CDR3: TGTGCCAGCAGTCCGAATCGGGGGTGGAATCAGCCCCAGCATTTT. The encoded protein is CASSPNRGWNQPQHF.

The J gene is TRBJ1-6, the V gene TRBV7-6; D might be TRBD1 (5 bases). Germline V gives CDR1 SGHVS, CDR2 FNYEAQ. CDR3 length: 14 residues. Trimming removed 5 bases from V and 6 bases from J, with 11 bases in between. The CDR3 bases are TGTGCCAGCAGCATGGGACTGGGTAATTCACCCCTCCACTTT. It encodes CASSMGLGNSPLHF.

This clone was observed a single time. This chain joins TRBV29-1 and TRBJ2-3; tentative D call: TRBD1 (6 bases). CDR3 length: 12 residues. In germline, CDR1 is SQVTM, CDR2 ANQGSEA. Trimming pared 6 bases from V and 4 bases from J, leaving 11 bases between. The CDR3 loop reads CSVDTGSDTQYF. DNA of the CDR3: TGCAGCGTAGATACAGGGTCAGATACGCAGTATTTT.

This clone appeared once. V usage is TRBV20-1 and J usage is TRBJ2-3; D gene unclear. In germline, CDR1 is DFQATT, CDR2 SNEGSKA (reference sequence). This CDR3 has 11 amino acids. Trimming removed 3 bases from V and 8 bases from J, with 9 bases in between. The CDR3 reads CSASPIGTQYF. The CDR3 DNA reads as TGCAGTGCTAGCCCTATAGGTACGCAGTATTTT.

The rearrangement joins TRBV11-2 to TRBJ1-1, with D unresolved. CDR1 SGHAT and CDR2 FQNNGV come from the germline V gene. The CDR3 runs 15 residues. V was cut by 0 bases and J by 1 base, with 9 bases left in between. The CDR3 sequence is CASSLEASWNTEAFF. The CDR3 nucleotides are TGTGCCAGCAGCTTAGAGGCCAGCTGGAACACTGAAGCTTTCTTT.

The chain is built from TRBV19 and TRBJ2-3; TRBD2 agrees at 15 bases. The CDR3 covers 15 residues. V trimming: 6 bases; J trimming: 4 bases; junction bases outside the gene matches: 2. Looked up from germline, CDR1 is LNHDA and CDR2 is SQIVND (reference sequence). The CDR3 region is CASRRTSGGADTQYF. The CDR3, as DNA: TGTGCCAGTAGACGGACTAGCGGGGGGGCAGATACGCAGTATTTT.

This clone came up a few times. The genes are TRBV20-1 and TRBJ2-1; D is possibly TRBD1 or TRBD2 (5 bases each). V lost 3 bases and J lost 7, with 13 bases in between. Germline lookup yields CDR1 DFQATT and CDR2 SNEGSKA (reference sequence). The CDR3 consists of 13 residues. In DNA form, the CDR3 reads TGCAGTGCTAGTATGGGGGTTGAGAATGAGCAGTTCTTC. It translates to CSASMGVENEQFF.

The V and J genes are TRBV7-2 and TRBJ2-2; D not resolved. The CDR3 contains 13 residues. The V gene lost 4 bases and the J gene lost 8 bases, with 11 bases spanning the gap. Per the germline V gene, CDR1 is SGHTA and CDR2 is FQGNSA. CDR3 residues: CASSSTETGELFF. The CDR3 DNA sequence: TGTGCCAGCAGCTCTACTGAGACGGGGGAGCTGTTTTTT.

The chain joins TRBV10-1 to TRBJ2-2; D not resolved. V was shortened by 3 bases and J by 3 bases, with 2 bases between the two germline ends. CDR3 length equals 12 residues. Germline CDR1 and CDR2: WNHNN and SYGVQD (reference sequence). The CDR3 reads CASSDYTGELFF. The CDR3 region has the DNA TGCGCCAGCAGTGACTACACCGGGGAGCTGTTTTTT.

The chain joins TRBV27 to TRBJ2-7, with D hard to call. Germline loops: CDR1 MNHEY, CDR2 SMNVEV (reference sequence). This CDR3 region has 14 residues. Trimming took 4 bases from V and 4 from J, leaving 14 bases between them. The CDR3 loop reads CASSSKLSSYEQYF. The DNA for the CDR3 is TGTGCCAGCAGTTCGAAGCTTTCTAGTTACGAGCAGTACTTC.

This clone showed up just once. This chain connects TRBV9 to TRBJ2-1; D gene uncertain. V was pared by 0 bases and J by 10 bases, with 5 bases between. The CDR3 totals 11 residues. Germline V CDR1 and CDR2: SGDLS, YYNGEE. The CDR3 sequence: CASSVGVEQFF. The CDR3 nucleotides are TGTGCCAGCAGCGTAGGAGTGGAGCAGTTCTTC.

This clone was observed once. V and J are TRBV10-3 and TRBJ1-5, with 12 bases fitting TRBD1. The V gene end was trimmed by 2 bases and the J gene end by 5 bases; junction bases not matched to a gene: 1. Germline loops: CDR1 ENHRY, CDR2 SYGVKD. This CDR3 is built from 15 residues. The DNA for the CDR3 is TGTGCCATCAGTGAGGGGACAGGGGGCCATCAGCCCCAGCATTTT. Translating it yields CAISEGTGGHQPQHF.

This chain links TRBV4-1 with TRBJ1-5; D may be TRBD1 (6 bases). The CDR3 is 13 residues long. Germline values: CDR1 MGHRA, CDR2 YSYEKL. The V end lost 4 bases, the J end lost 7 bases, and 11 bases lay between the germline ends. The CDR3 nucleotides read TGCGCCAGCAGCCCCCAGGGGACCCAGCCCCAGCATTTT. Its translation: CASSPQGTQPQHF.

The chain couples TRBV7-8 to TRBJ2-7; the D gene is possibly TRBD2 (6 bases). Trimming took off 2 bases at V and 6 bases at J, with 17 bases between the two ends. The germline V gene encodes CDR1 SGHVS and CDR2 FQNEAQ. The length of the CDR3 is 15 residues. The CDR3 region is CASSLHRGTPGEQYV. The CDR3 coding sequence is TGTGCCAGCAGCTTACATCGGGGGACTCCTGGCGAGCAGTACGTC.

At least ten counts were recorded for this clone. V gene TRBV7-2 combines with J gene TRBJ1-1, with D unresolved. CDR3 length: 15 amino acids. Germline V gives CDR1 SGHTA, CDR2 FQGNSA. V was clipped by 2 bases and J by 0 bases, with 10 bases between them. The CDR3 sequence is CASSLRVSMNTEAFF. CDR3 coding DNA: TGTGCCAGCAGCTTAAGGGTCAGCATGAACACTGAAGCTTTCTTT.

This chain links TRBV6-5 with TRBJ2-7, with D unclear. The CDR3 is 13 amino acids. The V and J ends lost 2 bases and 4 bases respectively, with 9 bases between them. The germline V gene encodes CDR1 MNHEY and CDR2 SVGAGI. CDR3 in DNA: TGTGCCAGCAGTTACATGGGGAATTACGAGCAGTACGTC. It specifies CASSYMGNYEQYV.

This clone appeared once. The chain recombines TRBV6-5 with TRBJ2-3; 9 bases agree with TRBD1. This CDR3 is 15 amino acids long. Germline CDR1 and CDR2: MNHEY and SVGAGI. V lost 0 bases to trimming and J lost 5 bases; unmatched junction nucleotides: 3. For the CDR3, the DNA is TGTGCCAGCAGTTACTCAGGGACAGGGTTAGATACGCAGTATTTT. Translation gives CASSYSGTGLDTQYF.

This clone was seen more than once but under ten times. This chain joins TRBV18 and TRBJ1-5; 10 bases match TRBD1. Germline values: CDR1 KGHSH, CDR2 LQKENI. CDR3 size: 15 residues. V lost 4 bases, J lost 1 base, and 1 base stayed unmatched. The CDR3: CASSRQGASNQPQHF. For the CDR3, the DNA is TGTGCCAGCTCACGACAGGGGGCGAGCAATCAGCCCCAGCATTTT. The complete variable domain, with remaining parts taken from reference TRBV18 and TRBJ1-5, reads NAGVMQNPRHLVRRRGQEARLRCSPMKGHSHVYWYRQLPEEGLKFMVYLQKENIIDESGMPKERFSAEFPKEGPSILRIQQVVRGDSAAYFCASSRQGASNQPQHFGDGTRLSIL.